These T cell receptor beta chains were read from a single sample in a study of blood T cell repertoires in COVID-19. Sequencing used immunoSEQ multiplex PCR; TCRdb keeps in-frame clones, though not all of them. The table lists 150,000 to 200,000 clones, 70% to 90% of them singletons. The sample comprised peripheral blood. The receptors stem from a man aged 65-85 years with active or convalescent COVID-19. The CDR3 runs from the conserved cysteine through the conserved F or W.

j_call v_call cdr3_aa
TRBJ2-7 TRBV11-2 CASSLPQGGDRVYEQYF
TRBJ1-5 TRBV19 CASSETGLGQPQHF
TRBJ2-3 TRBV28 CASRLSSTDTQYF
TRBJ1-1 TRBV9 CASSWGQGNTEAFF
TRBJ2-7 TRBV6-6 CASSILLYEQYF
TRBJ2-7 TRBV12-3/TRBV12-4 CASSKTGLQYF
TRBJ1-2 TRBV30 CAWSYRQAGYGYTF
TRBJ1-2 TRBV5-6 CASSGDRGLYGYTF
TRBJ1-2 TRBV16 CASSPRSGTGLGYTF
TRBJ1-6 TRBV5-1 CASSTLGGQGDNSPLHF
TRBJ1-6 TRBV6-6 CASSYSRSRGSPLHF
TRBJ1-3 TRBV3-1/TRBV3-2 CASSQSDGRGNGNTIYF
TRBJ1-6 TRBV25-1 CASSLPGTVNSPLHF
TRBJ2-1 TRBV7-8 CASRLSTSGGNEQFF
TRBJ2-1 TRBV4-3 CASSQGHVPSSYNEQFF
TRBJ2-7 TRBV6-2/TRBV6-3 CASSYGGQQYEQYF
TRBJ2-3 TRBV7-2 CASSFAGTSDNTQYF
TRBJ1-1 TRBV28 CASNIPAFSRTEAFF
TRBJ1-6 TRBV11-2 CASSSLQGSYNSPLHF
TRBJ1-6 TRBV7-2 CASSPQNNSPLHF
TRBJ1-5 TRBV19 CASSIEAGNQPQHF
TRBJ2-2 TRBV6-2/TRBV6-3 CASSYTTTGAGELFF
TRBJ2-5 TRBV23-1 CASRKTRGWGETQYF
TRBJ2-7 TRBV6-5 CASILASGSYEQYF
TRBJ2-5 TRBV3-1/TRBV3-2 CASSQDGGGETQYF
TRBJ2-7 TRBV6-2/TRBV6-3 CASRYKTSGTYEQYF
TRBJ2-7 TRBV5-1 CASSGDRVPYEQYF
TRBJ1-1 TRBV5-4 CASSLEMIAEAFF
TRBJ2-5 TRBV19 CASSPGGTETQYF
TRBJ2-1 TRBV19 CASSSAGVGNEQFF
TRBJ2-3 TRBV5-4 CASSWGQSSTDTQYF
TRBJ2-2 TRBV5-4 CASSFPAAGTGELFF
TRBJ2-5 TRBV9 CASSVGGGTSGETQYF
TRBJ1-5 TRBV7-2 CASSQVGASNQPQHF
TRBJ2-5 TRBV3-1/TRBV3-2 CASSPEGTAKETQYF
TRBJ2-7 TRBV11-2 CASSLVGWAQNSYEQYF